The next 9 T cell receptor beta chains were all read from a single sample in a study of cytomegalovirus exposure and HLA in healthy donors (dated by TCRdb to the late 2010s). Receptor libraries were prepared by the immunoSEQ multiplex PCR assay. The multiplex PCR relied on a mix of 60 forward primers for TCR Vbeta segments and 13 reverse primers for TCR Jbeta segments. TCRdb re-hosts the immuneACCESS table, in-frame sequences only. Its copies lack some clones; in the studies checked, an unresolved V gene accounts for under half of them, and the cause for the rest is not known. A total of roughly 100,000 clones appear in this sample, just over 70% of them only once. The top ten clones comprise about 0.8% of the sample. The source material was PBMCs. These receptors all stem from a boy aged 10-17 years in good health and CMV-seronegative.

The sample holds a few counts of this clone. This sequence joins TRBV6-5 and TRBJ1-1; D is possibly TRBD1 (6 bases). Germline V gene lookup returns CDR1 MNHEY and CDR2 SVGAGI. The CDR3 runs to 13 residues. Trimming stripped 6 bases from V and 3 bases from J, with 11 bases between. CDR3 DNA sequence: TGTGCCAGCAGCCTGAGACAGGACACTGAAGCTTTCTTT. Protein product: CASSLRQDTEAFF.

This clone was counted between two and nine times. This chain links TRBV28 with TRBJ1-5; D is unresolved. V was clipped by 2 bases and J by 9 bases, with 14 bases between them. Germline assignment: CDR1 MDHEN and CDR2 SYDVKM. This CDR3 is built from 14 residues. CDR3 DNA: TGTGCCAGCAGTTTACGCGATGTCATCCGGCCCCAGCATTTT. It is translated as CASSLRDVIRPQHF.

The V and J genes are TRBV25-1 and TRBJ2-5; the D is unclear. Germline CDR1 is MGHDK and CDR2 is SYGVNS. V dropped 2 bases and J dropped 5 bases, with 9 bases sitting between them. This CDR3 has 13 amino acids. The CDR3 sequence is CASSEGVRETQYF. The CDR3 DNA follows: TGTGCCAGCAGTGAAGGAGTGCGGGAGACCCAGTACTTC.

The chain is built from TRBV5-1 and TRBJ1-6; TRBD1 aligns across 7 bases. Unmatched junction bases numbered 3, after V lost 3 bases and J lost 3 bases. Germline loops: CDR1 SGHRS, CDR2 YFSETQ. The length of the CDR3 is 15 residues. The CDR3 sequence: CASSSRDSYNSPLHF. As DNA, the CDR3 is TGCGCCAGCAGCTCCCGGGACAGCTATAATTCACCCCTCCACTTT. Using reference TRBV5-1 and TRBJ1-6 for the parts outside the CDR3, the full variable domain is KAGVTQTPRYLIKTRGQQVTLSCSPISGHRSVSWYQQTPGQGLQFLFEYFSETQRNKGNFPGRFSGRQFSNSRSEMNVSTLELGDSALYLCASSSRDSYNSPLHFGNGTRLTVT.

This clone was observed a handful of times. This rearrangement joins TRBV6-5 to TRBJ1-5; D gene unclear. The CDR3 runs 14 residues. With 7 bases removed from V and 2 bases from J, the gap between germline ends came to 12 bases. CDR1 is MNHEY and CDR2 is SVGAGI in the germline V gene. DNA of the CDR3: TGTGCCAGCAAACAATATCGGGGCAATCAGCCCCAGCATTTT. Encoded protein: CASKQYRGNQPQHF.

Note on this clone: This CDR3 fails to terminate in the conserved phenylalanine or tryptophan, so it likely reflects a read error. The rearrangement uses TRBV5-3 and TRBJ1-4; maybe TRBD1 (6 bases). TRBV5-3 is an ORF for which the function is uncertain. The CDR3 is 13 residues long. Trimming removed 4 bases from V and 10 bases from J, with 14 bases in between. CDR3 in DNA: TGTGCCAGAAGCGGGGGACACGCAGGAAAACTGTTTGTT. Protein sequence: CARSGGHAGKLFV.

The CDR3 region is CASSLRDRGLSEQYF. CDR3 in DNA: TGCGCCAGCAGCCTCCGGGACAGGGGCTTAAGTGAGCAGTACTTC. The rearrangement links TRBV4-1 to TRBJ2-7; 10 bases agree with TRBD1. CDR3 length equals 15 residues. With V trimmed by 4 bases and J by 7 bases, 10 bases remained unmatched. Germline CDR1 is MGHRA and CDR2 is YSYEKL.

The J gene is TRBJ2-1, the V gene TRBV28; TRBD2 aligns across 9 bases. The V gene end was trimmed by 4 bases and the J gene end by 9 bases; junction bases not matched to a gene: 22. The CDR3 sequence is 19 residues long. Germline assignment: CDR1 MDHEN and CDR2 SYDVKM. The CDR3 bases are TGTGCCAGCAGTTCCCGATGGGGGCGGGAGGGCGTTTCAGTGGGTGAGCAGTTCTTC. The encoded protein is CASSSRWGREGVSVGEQFF.

There are a few counts of this clone. The V call is TRBV10-3, the J call TRBJ1-1, with unresolved D. Germline lookup yields CDR1 ENHRY and CDR2 SYGVKD. This CDR3 is built from 13 residues. V was trimmed by 3 bases and J by 1 base, leaving 6 bases between them. CDR3 in amino acids: CAISDVANTEAFF. In DNA, the CDR3 is TGTGCCATCAGTGATGTAGCGAACACTGAAGCTTTCTTT.